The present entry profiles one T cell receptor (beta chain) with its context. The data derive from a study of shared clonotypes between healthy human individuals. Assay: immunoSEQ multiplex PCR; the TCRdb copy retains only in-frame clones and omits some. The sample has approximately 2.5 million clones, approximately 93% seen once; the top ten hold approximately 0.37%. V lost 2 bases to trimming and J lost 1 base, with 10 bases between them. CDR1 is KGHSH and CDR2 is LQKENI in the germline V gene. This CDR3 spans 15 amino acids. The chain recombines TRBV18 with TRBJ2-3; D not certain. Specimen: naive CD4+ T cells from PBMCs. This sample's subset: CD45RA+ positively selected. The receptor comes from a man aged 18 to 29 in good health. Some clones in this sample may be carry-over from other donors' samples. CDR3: CASSPTVIGTDTQYF. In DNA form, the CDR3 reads TGTGCCAGCTCACCAACCGTCATAGGCACAGATACGCAGTATTTT.